Detailed here is one TCR beta chain. There were likely unrecorded immune exposures, though donors were nominally healthy when sampled. This specimen comes from a study of cytomegalovirus exposure and HLA in healthy donors. PCR involved 60 Vbeta and 13 Jbeta primers. Generated by immunoSEQ multiplex PCR, the TCRdb table keeps only in-frame clones and is missing some. The data show 110,000 to 150,000 clones, about 80% seen once. The receptor was derived from a female donor in good health and CMV-seronegative. The sequenced material came from PBMCs.

The CDR3 coding sequence is TGTGCCAGCAGTTACGGCAGGGTGGCCGATGAGCAGTTCTTC. This encodes CASSYGRVADEQFF. The J gene is TRBJ2-1, the V gene TRBV6-6; tentative D call: TRBD1 (5 bases). The ends were cut back, 2 bases at V and 8 bases at J, with 13 bases in the middle. CDR3 length equals 14 residues. Germline-derived CDR1 and CDR2 are MNHNY and SVGAGI (reference sequence).